This T cell receptor beta chain was captured in a study of blood T cell repertoires in COVID-19. Across the whole study: Italy, Spain and the United States were the sources of the convalescent and acute COVID-19 samples. T cells, B-cell-depleted T cells, or PBMCs provided the cDNA or gDNA that served as material.

As originally analysed: It was from reference gene primer amplification that nucleated cell counts were estimated. The repertoire was sequenced with immunoSEQ multiplex PCR; TCRdb's copy has only in-frame clones and lacks some. V, J and clone size derive from that table, while D and trimming were established from the DNA sequence. The table has more than 85,000 clones, approximately 80% seen once; the top ten hold roughly 6.5%. This clone has only a few counts. Germline loops: CDR1 MDHEN, CDR2 SYDVKM. This CDR3 spans 13 amino acids. V lost 5 bases, J lost 5 bases, and 9 bases lay in between. The chain recombines TRBV28 with TRBJ2-2, with D perhaps TRBD1 (6 bases). The TCR comes from a woman aged 50 to 60 with acute or convalescent COVID-19. The sample taken for sequencing was peripheral blood. CDR3 sequence (DNA): TGTGCCAGCAGTCTACAGGGTACCGGGGAGCTGTTTTTT. It is translated as CASSLQGTGELFF.